One T cell receptor (beta chain) is described in this entry. These data originate in a study of T cell changes during pregnancy in multiple sclerosis. Sequencing used immunoSEQ multiplex PCR; TCRdb keeps in-frame clones, though not all of them. The profile shows about 30,000 clones, approximately 90% of them singletons. Trimming left V 5 bases short and J 4 bases short, with 8 bases between. The CDR3 totals 12 residues. CDR1 and CDR2 from the germline V gene are SGHTA and FQGNSA. The source of this sequence is a female donor with multiple sclerosis, enrolled in a pregnancy study. This chain uses TRBV7-2 with TRBJ1-2; D uncertain. The sample in question was CD8+ T cells from peripheral blood mononuclear cells, obtained before pregnancy. The CDR3 DNA reads TGTGCCAGCAGCCCGAGTTCCTATGGCTACACCTTC. Translation: CASSPSSYGYTF.